This T cell receptor (beta chain) was identified in a study of OX40 agonist ivuxolimab in advanced cancers. Study-level results: Clonal expansion was seen in CD4+ and CD8+ blood T cells by week 6 at 0.1 to 3.0 mg/kg.

The data were produced by immunoSEQ multiplex PCR, yet TCRdb's version contains in-frame clones alone and is incomplete. This sample carries fewer than 85,000 clones, about nine tenths of them seen once, and the ten largest clones take approximately 0.72%. In the case of this clone: Its specificity is not known.

The CDR3 extends over 16 amino acids. CDR1 and CDR2 from the germline V gene are MNHEY and SVGAGI. The ends were cut back, 0 bases at V and 6 bases at J, with 14 bases in the middle. This rearrangement joins TRBV6-5 to TRBJ2-2, with D unclear. The clonotype was recovered from an adult with an advanced solid tumor such as melanoma, head and neck, liver or kidney cancer. The specimen comprised CD4+ or CD8+ T cells sorted from blood, sampled in a trial of the OX40 agonist ivuxolimab. The chain's CDR3 is CASSYSIDTPAGELFF. For the CDR3, the DNA is TGTGCCAGCAGTTACTCGATTGACACCCCGGCCGGGGAGCTGTTTTTT.